This T cell receptor (beta chain) is drawn from a study of cytomegalovirus exposure and HLA in healthy donors. It was with 60 Vbeta and 13 Jbeta primers that the PCR ran. Clones were read by immunoSEQ multiplex PCR, and TCRdb kept only the in-frame ones, dropping some. The sample shows fewer than 200,000 clones, approximately 76% of them seen only once. Germline V gene sequence: CDR1 SGHTA, CDR2 FQGNSA. The CDR3 has 19 residues. Germline trimming cut 5 bases from V and 1 base from J; bases unmatched to any gene: 13. The chain uses TRBV7-2 and TRBJ2-7; TRBD2 agrees at 14 bases. The TCR was taken from a man in his 60s in good health and CMV-seronegative. Specimen: PBMCs. The CDR3 sequence: CASSTNVGLAGDKSYEQYF. CDR3 nucleotides: TGTGCCAGCAGCACAAATGTGGGACTAGCGGGAGATAAGTCCTACGAGCAGTACTTC.